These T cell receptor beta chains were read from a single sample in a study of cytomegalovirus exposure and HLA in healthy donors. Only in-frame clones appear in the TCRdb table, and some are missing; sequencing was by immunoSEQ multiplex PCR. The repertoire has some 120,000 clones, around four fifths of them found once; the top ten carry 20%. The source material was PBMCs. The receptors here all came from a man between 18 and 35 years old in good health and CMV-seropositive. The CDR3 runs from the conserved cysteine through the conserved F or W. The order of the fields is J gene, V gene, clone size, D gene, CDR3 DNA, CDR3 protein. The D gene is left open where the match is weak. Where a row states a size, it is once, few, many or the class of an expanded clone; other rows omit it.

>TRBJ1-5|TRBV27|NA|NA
TGTGCCAGCAGTTTAACAGGGTGGGATCAGCCCCAGCATTTT
CASSLTGWDQPQHF
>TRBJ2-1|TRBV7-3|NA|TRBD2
TGTGCCAGCAGCCCCGGTAGCGGGGAAGGTGAGCAGTTCTTC
CASSPGSGEGEQFF
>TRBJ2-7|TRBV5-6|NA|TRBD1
TGTGCCAGCAGCTCGGGGACAGACGAGCAGTACTTC
CASSSGTDEQYF
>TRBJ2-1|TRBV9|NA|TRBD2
TGTGCCAGCAGCGTCGGCGGGGGGGCCTACAATGAGCAGTTCTTC
CASSVGGGAYNEQFF
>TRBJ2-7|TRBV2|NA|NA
TGTGCCAGCAAGGGGGGGGACTCCTACGAGCAGTACTTC
CASKGGDSYEQYF
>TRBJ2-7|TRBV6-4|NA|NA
TGTGCCAGCATCGGTTACCGCGGCTCCTACGAGCAGTACTTC
CASIGYRGSYEQYF
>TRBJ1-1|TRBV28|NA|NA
TGTGCCAGCAGTTTAGGTCCGGTGCTAGAAGCTTTCTTT
CASSLGPVLEAFF
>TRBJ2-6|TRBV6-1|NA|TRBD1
TGTGCCAGCAGTGAAGGGCCGGGACAGGTTATCTCTGGGGCCAACGTCCTGACTTTC
CASSEGPGQVISGANVLTF
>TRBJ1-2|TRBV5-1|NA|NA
TGCGCCAGCAGCTTGTGGAAAGGGCCAGGGCCGTATGGCTACACCTTC
CASSLWKGPGPYGYTF
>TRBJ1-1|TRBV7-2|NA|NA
TGTGCCAGCAGCTTCCTGTATAACACTGAAGCTTTCTTT
CASSFLYNTEAFF
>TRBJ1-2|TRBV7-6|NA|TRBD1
TGTGCCAGCAGACCCGGGACAGGGGGCAATGGCTACACCTTC
CASRPGTGGNGYTF
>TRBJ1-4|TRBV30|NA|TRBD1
TGTGCCTGGAGTGTAAACTCAGGGGGTGGAGAAAAACTGTTTTTT
CAWSVNSGGGEKLFF
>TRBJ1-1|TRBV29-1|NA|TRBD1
TGCAGCGTTGAACTTAATGACAGGGTAAAAACTGAAGCTTTCTTT
CSVELNDRVKTEAFF
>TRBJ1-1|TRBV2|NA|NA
TGTGCCAGCAGCGCGCCGTTGGGGGGTGGGAACACTGAAGCTTTCTTT
CASSAPLGGGNTEAFF
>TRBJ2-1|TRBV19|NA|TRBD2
TGTGCCAGTAGTATGTTAGCGGGGGTGTACAATGAGCAGTTCTTC
CASSMLAGVYNEQFF
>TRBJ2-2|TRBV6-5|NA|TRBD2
TGTGCCAGAAGTGCGGGGGGGCCTACCGGGGAGCTGTTTTTT
CARSAGGPTGELFF
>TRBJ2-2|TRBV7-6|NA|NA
TGTGCCAGCAGCTTAGCGGGAGCGAACACCGGGGAGCTGTTTTTT
CASSLAGANTGELFF
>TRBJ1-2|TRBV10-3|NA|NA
TGTGCCATCAGTGATAACAGGCGGCTCTACTATGGCTACACCTTC
CAISDNRRLYYGYTF
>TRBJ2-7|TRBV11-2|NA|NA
TGTGCCAGCAGCTCCCGGGACAACCGCTACGAGCAGTACTTC
CASSSRDNRYEQYF
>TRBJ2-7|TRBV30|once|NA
TGTGCCTGGAGTGTGGGGGGGCCTTTGGGGGAGCAGTACTTC
CAWSVGGPLGEQYF
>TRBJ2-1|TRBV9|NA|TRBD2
TGTGCCAGCAGCGGGACTAGCGGATCCTACAATGAGCAGTTCTTC
CASSGTSGSYNEQFF
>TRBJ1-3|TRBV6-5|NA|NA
TGTGCCAGCAGTTACCGGGGGTCGGCTGGAAACACCATATATTTT
CASSYRGSAGNTIYF
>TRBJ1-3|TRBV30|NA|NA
TGTGCCTGGAGTCCTCCCACGGGTGGAAACACCATATATTTT
CAWSPPTGGNTIYF
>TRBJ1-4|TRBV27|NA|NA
TGTGCCAGTCACCTCGGCGCAGGCCAAAATGAAAAACTGTTTTTT
CASHLGAGQNEKLFF
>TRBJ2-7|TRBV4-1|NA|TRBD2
TGCGCCAGCAGCCAGTTGCTCGGGGGGGCCGGCGAGCAGTACTTC
CASSQLLGGAGEQYF
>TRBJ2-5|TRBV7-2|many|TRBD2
TGTGCCAGCAGCCTGTGGGGGGGGGAGACCCAGTACTTC
CASSLWGGETQYF
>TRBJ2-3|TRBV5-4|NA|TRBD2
TGTGCCAGCAGCTTGCGGCTAGCGGGAGCCACAGATACGCAGTATTTT
CASSLRLAGATDTQYF
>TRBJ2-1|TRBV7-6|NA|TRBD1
TGTGCCAGCAGCCCGAATTCCGGGACAGACAATGAGCAGTTCTTC
CASSPNSGTDNEQFF
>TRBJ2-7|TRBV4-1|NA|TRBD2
TGCGCCAGCAGCCAAGATCCGGGACTAGCCTACGAGCAGTACTTC
CASSQDPGLAYEQYF
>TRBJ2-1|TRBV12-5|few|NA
TGTGCTAGTGGTTTCTTTACAAACACGTACAATGAGCAGTTCTTC
CASGFFTNTYNEQFF
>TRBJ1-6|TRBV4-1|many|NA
TGCGCCAGCAGCCAAGCTGGGACTCCAAGCTCAATCAATTCACCCCTCCACTTT
CASSQAGTPSSINSPLHF
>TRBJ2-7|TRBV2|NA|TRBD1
TGTGCCAGCAGTGAATATGACAGGGGGACCTACGAGCAGTACTTC
CASSEYDRGTYEQYF
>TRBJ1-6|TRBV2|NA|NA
TGTGCCAGCAGTGAAGCGAACGGGAAGAATTCACCCCTCCACTTT
CASSEANGKNSPLHF
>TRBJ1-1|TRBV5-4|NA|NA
TGTGCCAGCAGCCCTCTGGAGGGGCCATACACTGAAGCTTTCTTT
CASSPLEGPYTEAFF
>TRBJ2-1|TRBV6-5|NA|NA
TGTGCCAGCAGTTACTTGGGGGGGCCCTATGAGCAGTTCTTC
CASSYLGGPYEQFF
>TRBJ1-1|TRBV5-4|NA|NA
TGTGCCAGCAGCTTCGGGGGAAACACTGAAGCTTTCTTT
CASSFGGNTEAFF
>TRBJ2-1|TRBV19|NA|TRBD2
TGTGCCAGTAGTACTAGCGGGGTTTACAATGAGCAGTTCTTC
CASSTSGVYNEQFF
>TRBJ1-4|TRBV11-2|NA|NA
TGTGCCAGCACTCAGCGGGATGGAGGCGAAAAACTGTTTTTT
CASTQRDGGEKLFF
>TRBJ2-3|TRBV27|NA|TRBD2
TGTGCCAGCAGTTTTGCGGGGGGCCATACAGATACGCAGTATTTT
CASSFAGGHTDTQYF
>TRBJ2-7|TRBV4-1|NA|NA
TGCGCCAGCAGCCAAGATGGCAACGAGCAGTACTTC
CASSQDGNEQYF
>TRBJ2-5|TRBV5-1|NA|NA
TGCGCCAGCAGCTGGGTCCTAGGGGACCAAGAGACCCAGTACTTC
CASSWVLGDQETQYF
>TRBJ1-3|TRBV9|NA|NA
TGTGCCAGCAGCGACAGGACCAGAAACACCATATATTTT
CASSDRTRNTIYF
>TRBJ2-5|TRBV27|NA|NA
TGTGCCAGCAGTTCCCATCCAGAGACCCAGTACTTC
CASSSHPETQYF